The 5 T cell receptor beta chains below all came from one sample that was sequenced in a study of blood T cells in healthy people across ages. The second PCR ran roughly 6 to 12 cycles with a sample-barcoded 5' primer and J-beta primers. MiXCR was run by TCRdb on the 5' RACE reads, yielding one entry per CDR3 protein. The repertoire holds approximately 2,000,000 distinct CDR3 sequences, with 35% to 50% as singletons. Material: blood. The receptors here all came from a human donor in good health.

V gene TRBV4-3 combines with J gene TRBJ2-3; either TRBD1 or TRBD2 may fit D (6 bases each). The CDR3 covers 17 residues. Trimming shortened V by 1 base and J by 2 bases, and 16 bases separated the two germline ends. The germline gives CDR1 LGHNA, CDR2 YSLEER. The CDR3 loop reads CASSQVGGLSYTDTQYF. The DNA of the CDR3 is TGCGCCAGCAGCCAAGTGGGGGGCCTCTCCTACACAGATACGCAGTATTTT.

The chain employs TRBV10-3 and TRBJ2-3; 11 bases are shared with TRBD2. V was pared by 1 base and J by 2 bases, with 2 bases of the junction left unmatched. The CDR3 loop spans 16 amino acids. Looked up from germline, CDR1 is ENHRY and CDR2 is SYGVKD. The CDR3 DNA reads TGTGCCATCAGTGAGTTTAGCGGGGGGGTCACAGATACGCAGTATTTT. Translation gives CAISEFSGGVTDTQYF.

This chain uses TRBV29-1 with TRBJ2-7, with 9 bases that match TRBD2. Looked up from germline, CDR1 is SQVTM and CDR2 is ANQGSEA. The V gene end was trimmed by 5 bases and the J gene end by 3 bases; junction bases not matched to a gene: 5. The CDR3 is made up of 13 amino acids. The DNA of the CDR3 is TGCAGCGTTAGGCTAGCGGGGAACTACGAGCAGTACTTC. Its protein product is CSVRLAGNYEQYF.

Comment on this clonotype: At one boundary the junction diverges from the germline segment, which might be a read error. The chain uses TRBV7-9 and TRBJ2-3, with 7 bases lining up with TRBD2. Germline V gene data show CDR1 as SEHNR and CDR2 as FQNEAQ (reference sequence). This CDR3 is 16 amino acids long. CDR3 bases: TGTGCCAACAGCCCCGTGGGGGGGACTAGCACAGATACGCAGTATTTT. It yields the protein CANSPVGGTSTDTQYF. The entire variable domain, with the rest obtained from reference TRBV7-9 and TRBJ2-3, is as follows: DTGVSQNPRHKITKRGQNVTFRCDPISEHNRLYWYRQTLGQGPEFLTYFQNEAQLEKSRLLSDRFSAERPKGSFSTLEIQRTEQGDSAMYLCANSPVGGTSTDTQYFGPGTRLTVL.

This chain uses TRBV28 with TRBJ2-7; 8 bases match TRBD2. Germline loops: CDR1 MDHEN, CDR2 SYDVKM. The CDR3 runs to 14 residues. Trimming at V came to 7 bases and at J to 2 bases, leaving 7 bases not matched to a gene. The chain's CDR3 is CASTTLAEAYEQYF. CDR3 DNA: TGTGCCAGCACCACACTAGCGGAGGCCTACGAGCAGTACTTC.